These 15 T cell receptor beta chains were all obtained from the same sample, sequenced in a study of cytomegalovirus exposure and HLA in healthy donors (TCRdb year 2017). The library was produced with the immunoSEQ multiplex PCR assay. This immuneACCESS table, as held by TCRdb, lists in-frame sequences with V and J called but not all clones. Of the missing ones, under half trace to an unresolved V gene in checked studies; the others have no known cause. This sample is represented by under 150,000 clones; about nine tenths of them were singletons. The top ten hold 2.9% of the sample. The sequenced sample consisted of PBMCs. The receptors originated from a man between 18 and 29 years old in good health and CMV-seronegative.

J is TRBJ2-1 and V is TRBV27; 7 nucleotides align to TRBD2. Germline V gene sequence: CDR1 MNHEY, CDR2 SMNVEV (reference sequence). CDR3 size: 16 residues. V lost 0 bases to trimming and J lost 3 bases; unmatched junction nucleotides: 5. The CDR3 region has the DNA TGTGCCAGCAGTTTATCGGCGGGGGAGAGCTACAATGAGCAGTTCTTC. Translated, it gives CASSLSAGESYNEQFF.

The chain is built from TRBV5-1 and TRBJ1-2; the D is unclear. The length of the CDR3 is 15 residues. Germline CDR1 SGHRS, CDR2 YFSETQ. V lost 4 bases to trimming and J lost 4 bases, with 17 bases between them. The CDR3 region is CASSALSNGVYGYTF. In DNA form, the CDR3 reads TGCGCCAGCAGCGCCCTAAGTAACGGGGTCTATGGCTACACCTTC.

This sequence joins TRBV19 and TRBJ2-7; D remains unclear. Trimming stripped 6 bases from V and 3 bases from J, with 15 bases between. This CDR3 comprises 14 residues. The germline CDR1 and CDR2 sequences are LNHDA and SQIVND (reference sequence). CDR3 loop: CASSALSRRYEQYF. CDR3 in DNA: TGTGCCAGTAGCGCCCTTAGCCGCCGCTACGAGCAGTACTTC.

This rearrangement joins TRBV18 to TRBJ2-3, with 11 bases lining up with TRBD1. With 4 bases clipped from V and 5 bases from J, the junction kept 5 bases outside the gene matches. In germline, CDR1 is KGHSH, CDR2 LQKENI. The CDR3 has 15 residues. CDR3 bases: TGTGCCAGCTCACTGTGGACAGGGGGCGTAGATACGCAGTATTTT. This gives the protein CASSLWTGGVDTQYF.

For this clone: One junction end disagrees with the germline gene, perhaps due to a read error. This chain connects TRBV28 to TRBJ2-1; 11 positions agree with TRBD2. Germline V lookup: CDR1 MDHEN, CDR2 SYDVKM. This CDR3 comprises 15 residues. The CDR3 here is CASSLVTSGKPSPLF. CDR3 nucleotides: TGTGCCAGCAGTTTAGTGACTAGCGGGAAACCCTCCCCCCTCTTC.

The chain employs TRBV4-3 and TRBJ2-3; 8 nucleotides align to TRBD2. With V trimmed by 3 bases and J by 4 bases, 9 bases remained unmatched. The CDR3 length is 16 residues. Germline lookup yields CDR1 LGHNA and CDR2 YSLEER. CDR3 coding DNA: TGCGCCAGCAGCCAGCGGCGGGAGGAGGGCGCAGATACGCAGTATTTT. Its protein is CASSQRREEGADTQYF.

V usage is TRBV14 and J usage is TRBJ1-2, with 7 nucleotides matching TRBD1. This CDR3 spans 15 amino acids. The junction had 4 bases not matched to a gene; V was cut back by 0 bases and J by 3 bases. CDR1 SGHDN and CDR2 FVKESK come from the germline V gene. CDR3 protein: CASSQEGRGDYGYTF. The CDR3 DNA follows: TGTGCCAGCAGCCAAGAAGGCAGGGGGGACTATGGCTACACCTTC.

This chain connects TRBV25-1 to TRBJ1-4; D perhaps matches TRBD1 (5 bases). The CDR3 sequence is 16 residues long. Germline lookup yields CDR1 MGHDK and CDR2 SYGVNS. Trimming left V 2 bases short and J 2 bases short, with 12 bases between. CDR3 protein: CASSESRGSTNEKLFF. CDR3 in DNA: TGTGCCAGCAGTGAAAGTAGGGGATCGACTAATGAAAAACTGTTTTTT.

The V and J genes are TRBV15 and TRBJ2-7, with D uncertain. The CDR3 sequence is 16 residues long. Germline CDR1 LNHNV, CDR2 YYDKDF (reference sequence). Trimming stripped 1 base from V and 0 bases from J, with 13 bases between. The CDR3 DNA is TGTGCCACCAGCAGAGCCTTGCCAGGCGACTCCTACGAGCAGTACTTC. Encoded protein: CATSRALPGDSYEQYF.

The chain recombines TRBV7-9 with TRBJ2-7; D is unresolved. Germline V gene sequence: CDR1 SEHNR, CDR2 FQNEAQ (reference sequence). The CDR3 is made up of 11 amino acids. V was pared by 5 bases and J by 4 bases, with 6 bases between. CDR3 residues: CASSGAYEQYF. Here the CDR3 DNA reads TGTGCCAGCAGCGGAGCTTACGAGCAGTACTTC.

The gene calls are TRBV27 and TRBJ2-7, with 8 bases fitting TRBD2. Losses at the gene ends were 3 bases for V and 6 bases for J; bases not matched to a gene: 10. CDR1 and CDR2 (germline): MNHEY, SMNVEV (reference sequence). This CDR3 comprises 15 residues. The CDR3 DNA reads as TGTGCCAGCAGTTTTAGCGGGGACAACCCCTCCGAGCAGTACTTC. This sequence encodes CASSFSGDNPSEQYF.

Only a few counts were recorded for this clone. V usage is TRBV7-2 and J usage is TRBJ1-3, with 8 nucleotides matching TRBD1. V gave up 5 bases and J gave up 6 bases; unmatched junction bases: 6. CDR3 length: 14 amino acids. Looked up from germline, CDR1 is SGHTA and CDR2 is FQGNSA. The CDR3 DNA follows: TGTGCCAGCAGCATGGACAGGGAGGAAAACACCATATATTTT. Encoded protein: CASSMDREENTIYF.

The chain is built from TRBV6-1 and TRBJ1-4; D uncertain. Trimming took 6 bases from V and 0 from J, leaving 5 bases between them. The CDR3 loop spans 13 amino acids. CDR1 is MNHNS and CDR2 is SASEGT in the germline V gene. The chain's CDR3 is CASRQPTNEKLFF. DNA of the CDR3: TGTGCCAGCAGACAACCAACTAATGAAAAACTGTTTTTT.

V and J are TRBV29-1 and TRBJ1-2; the match to TRBD1 covers 8 bases. V lost 7 bases and J lost 8; bases outside the gene matches: 9. This CDR3 is 12 amino acids long. Germline V gene sequence: CDR1 SQVTM, CDR2 ANQGSEA. CDR3: CSGGQGEWGYTF. CDR3 bases: TGCAGCGGTGGACAGGGCGAATGGGGCTACACCTTC.

This rearrangement joins TRBV6-1 to TRBJ2-3, with TRBD2 matching over 8 bases. The CDR3 runs 16 residues. Losses at the gene ends were 1 base for V and 4 bases for J; bases not matched to a gene: 7. Germline CDR1 reads MNHNS; CDR2 reads SASEGT. The CDR3 loop reads CASSEEAGGLPDTQYF. The CDR3 DNA sequence: TGTGCCAGCAGTGAAGAGGCGGGGGGTCTTCCAGATACGCAGTATTTT.